These 21 T cell receptor beta chains share one sample of origin, sequenced in a study of blood T cell repertoires in COVID-19. Only in-frame clones appear in the TCRdb table, and some are missing; sequencing was by immunoSEQ multiplex PCR. This table holds hundreds of thousands of clones, about 85% found once. Sequencing was carried out using peripheral blood. The source of these receptors is a young woman with acute or convalescent COVID-19.

The rearrangement joins TRBV2 to TRBJ1-1, with a weak D call TRBD1 (5 bases). The CDR3 totals 13 residues. Germline CDR1 reads SNHLY; CDR2 reads FYNNEI. V lost 7 bases and J lost 1, with 10 bases in between. DNA of the CDR3: TGTGCCAGCACTGTTGACAGGAACACTGAAGCTTTCTTT. Translation gives CASTVDRNTEAFF. Full variable domain (outside the CDR3, taken from reference TRBV2 and TRBJ1-1): EPEVTQTPSHQVTQMGQEVILRCVPISNHLYFYWYRQILGQKVEFLVSFYNNEISEKSEIFDDQFSVERPDGSNFTLKIRSTKLEDSAMYFCASTVDRNTEAFFGQGTRLTVV.

The V gene is TRBV15, the J gene TRBJ2-5; 12 bases match TRBD2. Losses at the gene ends were 5 bases for V and 4 bases for J; bases not matched to a gene: 8. Germline values: CDR1 LNHNV, CDR2 YYDKDF (reference sequence). The CDR3 runs to 16 residues. Here the CDR3 reads CATSSLASGRGETQYF. The DNA for the CDR3 is TGTGCCACCAGCTCACTGGCTAGCGGGAGGGGAGAGACCCAGTACTTC.

The chain carries TRBV6-5 and TRBJ1-2, with 12 nucleotides matching TRBD1. The CDR3 extends over 14 amino acids. V dropped 6 bases and J dropped 4; count of bases not matched to a gene: 3. In germline, CDR1 is MNHEY, CDR2 SVGAGI. This chain's CDR3 is CASRGQGAVYGYTF. In DNA, the CDR3 is TGTGCCAGCAGGGGACAGGGGGCGGTCTATGGCTACACCTTC.

CDR3 nucleotides: TGTGCCAGCTCCCCAAACAAGGACAGCTACGAGCAGTACTTC. Translation: CASSPNKDSYEQYF. V is TRBV18 and J is TRBJ2-7, with D possibly TRBD1 on 6 matching bases. Trimming removed 6 bases from V and 3 bases from J, with 15 bases in between. CDR1 is KGHSH and CDR2 is LQKENI in the germline V gene. The CDR3 runs to 14 residues. Variable domain in full (rest from reference TRBV18 and TRBJ2-7): NAGVMQNPRHLVRRRGQEARLRCSPMKGHSHVYWYRQLPEEGLKFMVYLQKENIIDESGMPKERFSAEFPKEGPSILRIQQVVRGDSAAYFCASSPNKDSYEQYFGPGTRLTVT.

The count of this clone is one. The J gene is TRBJ1-2, the V gene TRBV19; D may be TRBD1 (6 bases). V was cut by 5 bases and J by 1 base, with 14 bases left in between. This CDR3 has 15 residues. The germline V gene encodes CDR1 LNHDA and CDR2 SQIVND (reference sequence). Written as DNA, the CDR3 is TGTGCCAGTAGTCGGACAGCCTACTTTAACTATGGCTACACCTTC. This codes for CASSRTAYFNYGYTF.

The rearrangement uses TRBV9 and TRBJ1-5, with D possibly TRBD1 on 5 matching bases. Trimming pared 4 bases from V and 5 bases from J, leaving 13 bases between. The CDR3 consists of 14 residues. Germline lookup yields CDR1 SGDLS and CDR2 YYNGEE. In nucleotides, the CDR3 is TGTGCCAGCAGCTCCCGGCGGGGACATCAGCCCCAGCATTTT. This sequence encodes CASSSRRGHQPQHF.

The chain recombines TRBV5-1 with TRBJ1-2, with 9 bases lining up with TRBD1. This CDR3 spans 16 amino acids. Germline V gene data show CDR1 as SGHRS and CDR2 as YFSETQ. V shed 0 bases and J 7 bases; nucleotides not matched to a gene: 10. CDR3 sequence: CASSLAARQGVSGYTF. In DNA form, the CDR3 reads TGCGCCAGCAGCTTGGCCGCAAGACAGGGGGTCTCTGGCTACACCTTC.

The rearrangement links TRBV21-1 to TRBJ1-1; the table names TRBD1, a call not compared with the DNA. TRBV21-1 is a recognized pseudogene. The length of the CDR3 is 14 residues. As DNA, the CDR3 is TGTGCCAGCAGCAAAGGGTTGGGCAACACTGAAGCTTTCTTT. The encoded protein is CASSKGLGNTEAFF.

The chain is built from TRBV5-1 and TRBJ2-4; the match to TRBD1 covers 8 bases. Trimming at V came to 3 bases and at J to 6 bases, leaving 8 bases not matched to a gene. Germline CDR1 and CDR2: SGHRS and YFSETQ. The length of the CDR3 is 15 residues. The CDR3 here is CASSYDRGEPNIQYF. DNA of the CDR3: TGCGCCAGCAGCTACGACAGGGGCGAACCAAACATTCAGTACTTC.

The chain couples TRBV5-1 to TRBJ2-2, with D maybe TRBD1 (6 bases). CDR3 length: 14 residues. The germline gives CDR1 SGHRS, CDR2 YFSETQ. Trimming cost V 1 base and J 6 bases, with 10 bases left between them. CDR3 residues: CASSLSQGPGELFF. DNA of the CDR3: TGCGCCAGCAGCTTGTCCCAGGGGCCCGGGGAGCTGTTTTTT.

The sample holds one count of this clone. The chain is built from TRBV4-1 and TRBJ1-1; D unresolved. CDR1 MGHRA and CDR2 YSYEKL come from the germline V gene. The CDR3 loop spans 10 amino acids. V was cut by 7 bases and J by 4 bases, with 4 bases left in between. CDR3 DNA: TGCGCCAGCATCGGCACTGAAGCTTTCTTT. Amino acids: CASIGTEAFF.

The chain has TRBV27 and TRBJ2-1, with 8 bases that match TRBD1. The CDR3 runs to 17 residues. With V trimmed by 9 bases and J by 0 bases, 13 bases remained unmatched. Germline-derived CDR1 and CDR2 are MNHEY and SMNVEV (reference sequence). CDR3 sequence reads: CASKRGSGGISYNEQFF. The CDR3 DNA is TGTGCCAGTAAAAGGGGGTCAGGGGGCATCTCCTACAATGAGCAGTTCTTC.

About this clone: Other DNA sequences in this specimen translate into the identical CDR3. J is TRBJ1-5 and V is TRBV5-1; a possible D gene is TRBD1 (5 bases). CDR3 length: 14 amino acids. V was pared by 2 bases and J by 3 bases, with 9 bases between. Germline assignment: CDR1 SGHRS and CDR2 YFSETQ. The CDR3 loop is CASSLDSLNQPQHF. The CDR3 DNA reads as TGCGCCAGCAGCTTAGACAGTCTCAATCAGCCCCAGCATTTT.

The rearrangement links TRBV12-3 or TRBV12-4 to TRBJ2-7; the match to TRBD2 covers 8 bases. Trimming at V came to 5 bases and at J to 4 bases, leaving 4 bases not matched to a gene. This CDR3 spans 13 amino acids. The CDR3 bases are TGTGCCAGCAGTCCGGGACTAGTTTACGAGCAGTACTTC. It encodes CASSPGLVYEQYF.

Comment on this clone: The sample carries other DNA sequences with the same CDR3. This sequence joins TRBV5-1 and TRBJ2-7; no definite D call. Per the germline V gene, CDR1 is SGHRS and CDR2 is YFSETQ. The ends were cut back, 4 bases at V and 3 bases at J, with 8 bases in the middle. This CDR3 has 12 residues. The CDR3 sequence: CASSLDNYEQYF. The DNA of the CDR3 is TGCGCCAGCAGCCTCGACAACTACGAGCAGTACTTC.

This chain links TRBV6-5 with TRBJ1-2; a possible D gene is TRBD1 (6 bases). The germline V and J ends were trimmed by 6 bases and 7 bases, with 12 bases remaining between them. The V gene's germline CDR1 is MNHEY and CDR2 SVGAGI. This CDR3 contains 12 residues. CDR3 loop: CASRPSQGGYTF. CDR3 nucleotides: TGTGCCAGCAGGCCATCACAGGGTGGCTACACCTTC.

The chain combines TRBV5-1 with TRBJ2-5; perhaps TRBD2 as D (6 bases). Germline CDR1 SGHRS, CDR2 YFSETQ. The CDR3 spans 15 residues. V was pared by 1 base and J by 4 bases, with 14 bases between. The CDR3: CASSLRPGGGETQYF. In nucleotides, the CDR3 is TGCGCCAGCAGCTTGAGGCCTGGGGGAGGAGAGACCCAGTACTTC.

A single count supports this clone. The chain is built from TRBV7-9 and TRBJ1-3; tentatively, D is TRBD1 (5 bases). The CDR3 extends over 14 amino acids. Germline V gene sequence: CDR1 SEHNR, CDR2 FQNEAQ (reference sequence). Between the trimmed V and J ends, which lost 7 bases and 4 bases, there was a span of 14 bases. The CDR3 is CASMPGEPGNTIYF. The DNA of the CDR3 is TGTGCCAGCATGCCGGGGGAACCAGGAAACACCATATATTTT.

This chain joins TRBV7-8 and TRBJ2-7, with 9 bases lining up with TRBD1. J lost 1 base, V lost 2 bases, and 21 bases had no gene match. The CDR3 spans 21 residues. Looked up from germline, CDR1 is SGHVS and CDR2 is FQNEAQ. The CDR3 nucleotides are TGTGCCAGCAGCTTACCCTCCCTCACCCCCCACAGGGGGCGCGGATCCTACGAGCAGTACTTC. Protein product: CASSLPSLTPHRGRGSYEQYF.

The chain uses TRBV2 and TRBJ1-2, with D hard to call. The V end was cut by 2 bases, the J end by 5 bases, with 3 bases between. Germline V gives CDR1 SNHLY, CDR2 FYNNEI. The CDR3 has 11 residues. CDR3 protein: CASSEQYGYTF. For the CDR3, the DNA is TGTGCCAGCAGTGAACAGTATGGCTACACCTTC.

The rearrangement joins TRBV5-5 to TRBJ2-7, with 7 bases that match TRBD1. Germline V CDR1 and CDR2: SGHKS, YYEKEE (reference sequence). The CDR3 runs 11 residues. The J segment lost 11 bases and the V segment lost 4 bases, leaving 6 bases of the junction unmatched. The CDR3 sequence: CASSPGTDEYF. The CDR3, as DNA: TGTGCCAGCAGCCCAGGGACAGACGAGTACTTC.